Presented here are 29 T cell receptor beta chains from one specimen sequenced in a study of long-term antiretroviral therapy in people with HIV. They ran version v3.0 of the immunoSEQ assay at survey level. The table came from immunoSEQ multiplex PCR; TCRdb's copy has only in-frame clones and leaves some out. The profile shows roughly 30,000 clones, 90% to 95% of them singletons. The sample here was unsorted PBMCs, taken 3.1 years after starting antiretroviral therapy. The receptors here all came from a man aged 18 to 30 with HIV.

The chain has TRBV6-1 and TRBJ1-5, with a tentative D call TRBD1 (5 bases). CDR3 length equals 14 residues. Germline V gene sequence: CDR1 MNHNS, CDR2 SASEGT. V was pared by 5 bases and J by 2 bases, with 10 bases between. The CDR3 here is CASSRRVGNQPQHF. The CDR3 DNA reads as TGTGCCAGCAGTCGCAGGGTTGGCAATCAGCCCCAGCATTTT.

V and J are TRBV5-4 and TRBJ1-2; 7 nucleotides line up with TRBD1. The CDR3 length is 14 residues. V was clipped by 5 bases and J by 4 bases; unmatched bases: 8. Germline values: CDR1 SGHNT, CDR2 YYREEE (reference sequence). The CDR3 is CASRLQGSGYGYTF. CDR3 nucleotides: TGTGCCAGCAGACTACAGGGGAGCGGCTATGGCTACACCTTC.

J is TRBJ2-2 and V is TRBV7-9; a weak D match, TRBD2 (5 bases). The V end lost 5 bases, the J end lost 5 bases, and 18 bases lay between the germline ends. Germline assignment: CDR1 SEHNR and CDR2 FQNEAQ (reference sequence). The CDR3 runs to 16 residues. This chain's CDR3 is CASSPEEPGKTGELFF. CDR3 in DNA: TGTGCCAGCAGCCCAGAGGAACCGGGGAAAACCGGGGAGCTGTTTTTT.

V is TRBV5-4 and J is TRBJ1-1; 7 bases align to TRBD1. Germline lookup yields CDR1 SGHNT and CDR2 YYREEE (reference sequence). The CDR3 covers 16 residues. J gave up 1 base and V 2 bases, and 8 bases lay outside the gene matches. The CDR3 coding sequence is TGTGCCAGCAGCTTATCCCGACAGGGAAGGAACACTGAAGCTTTCTTT. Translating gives CASSLSRQGRNTEAFF. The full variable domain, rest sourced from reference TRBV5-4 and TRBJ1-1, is ETGVTQSPTHLIKTRGQQVTLRCSSQSGHNTVSWYQQALGQGPQFIFQYYREEENGRGNFPPRFSGLQFPNYSSELNVNALELDDSALYLCASSLSRQGRNTEAFFGQGTRLTVV.

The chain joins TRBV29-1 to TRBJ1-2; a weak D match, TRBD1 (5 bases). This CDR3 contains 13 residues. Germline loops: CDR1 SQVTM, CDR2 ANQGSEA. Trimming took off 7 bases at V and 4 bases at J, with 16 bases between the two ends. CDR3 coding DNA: TGCAGCGCTCGGGACCCCGGCGGCTATGGCTACACCTTC. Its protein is CSARDPGGYGYTF.

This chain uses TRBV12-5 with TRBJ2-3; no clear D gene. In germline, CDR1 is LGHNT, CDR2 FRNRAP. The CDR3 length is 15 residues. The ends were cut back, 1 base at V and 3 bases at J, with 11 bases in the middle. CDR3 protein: CASGLDKGETDTQYF. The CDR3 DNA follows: TGTGCTAGTGGTTTGGACAAAGGTGAAACAGATACGCAGTATTTT. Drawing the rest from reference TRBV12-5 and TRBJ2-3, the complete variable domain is DARVTQTPRHKVTEMGQEVTMRCQPILGHNTVFWYRQTMMQGLELLAYFRNRAPLDDSGMPKDRFSAEMPDATLATLKIQPSEPRDSAVYFCASGLDKGETDTQYFGPGTRLTVL.

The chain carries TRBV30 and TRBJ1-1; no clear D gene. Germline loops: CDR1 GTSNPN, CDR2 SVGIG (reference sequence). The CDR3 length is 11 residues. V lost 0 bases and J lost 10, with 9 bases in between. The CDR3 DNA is TGTGCCTGGAGTGTAGGAGGGAGAGCTTTCTTT. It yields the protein CAWSVGGRAFF.

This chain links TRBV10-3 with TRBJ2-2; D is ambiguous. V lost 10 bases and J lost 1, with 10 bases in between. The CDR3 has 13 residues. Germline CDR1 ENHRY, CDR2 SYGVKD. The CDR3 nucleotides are TGTGCCACCTTCAGAGAGAACACCGGGGAGCTGTTTTTT. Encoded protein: CATFRENTGELFF.

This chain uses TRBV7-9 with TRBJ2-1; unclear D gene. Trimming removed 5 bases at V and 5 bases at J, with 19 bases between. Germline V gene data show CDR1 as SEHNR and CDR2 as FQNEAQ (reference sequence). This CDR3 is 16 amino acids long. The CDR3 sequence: CASSPPAGQANNEQFF. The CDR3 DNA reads TGTGCCAGCAGCCCCCCGGCCGGCCAAGCTAACAATGAGCAGTTCTTC.

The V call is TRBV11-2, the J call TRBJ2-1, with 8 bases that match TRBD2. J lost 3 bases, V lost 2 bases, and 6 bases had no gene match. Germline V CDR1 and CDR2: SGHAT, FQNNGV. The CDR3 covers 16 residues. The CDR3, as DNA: TGTGCCAGCAGCTTATCCGGGACTAGTAGCTACAATGAGCAGTTCTTC. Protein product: CASSLSGTSSYNEQFF.

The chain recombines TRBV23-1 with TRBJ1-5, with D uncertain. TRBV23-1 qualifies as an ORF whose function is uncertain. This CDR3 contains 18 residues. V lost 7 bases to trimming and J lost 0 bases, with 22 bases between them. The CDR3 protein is CASTPRRAQPYSNQPQHF. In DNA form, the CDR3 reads TGCGCCAGCACTCCCCGGAGGGCACAACCATATAGCAATCAGCCCCAGCATTTT.

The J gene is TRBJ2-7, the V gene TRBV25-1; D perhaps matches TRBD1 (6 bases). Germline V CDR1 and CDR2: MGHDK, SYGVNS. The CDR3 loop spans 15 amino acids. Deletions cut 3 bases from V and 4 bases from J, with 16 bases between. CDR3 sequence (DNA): TGTGCCAGCAGTGACCAGGGGTCGACTCGGTACGAGCAGTACTTC. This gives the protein CASSDQGSTRYEQYF.

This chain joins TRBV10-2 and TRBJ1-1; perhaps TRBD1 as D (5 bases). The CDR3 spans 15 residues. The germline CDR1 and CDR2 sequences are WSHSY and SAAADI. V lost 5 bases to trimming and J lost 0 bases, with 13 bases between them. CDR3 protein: CASSSYTGMNTEAFF. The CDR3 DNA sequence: TGCGCCAGCAGTAGTTATACAGGCATGAACACTGAAGCTTTCTTT.

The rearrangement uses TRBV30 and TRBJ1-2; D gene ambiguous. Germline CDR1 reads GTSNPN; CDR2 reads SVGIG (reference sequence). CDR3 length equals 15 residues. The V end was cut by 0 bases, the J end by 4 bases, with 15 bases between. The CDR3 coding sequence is TGTGCCTGGAGTGTATCCTTCTCCCCCAGCTATGGCTACACCTTC. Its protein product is CAWSVSFSPSYGYTF.

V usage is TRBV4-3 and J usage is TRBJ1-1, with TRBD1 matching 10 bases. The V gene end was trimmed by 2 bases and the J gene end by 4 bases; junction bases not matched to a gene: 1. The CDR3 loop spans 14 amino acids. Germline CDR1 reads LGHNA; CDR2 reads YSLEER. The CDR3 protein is CASSQRTGGTEAFF. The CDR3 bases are TGCGCCAGCAGCCAACGGACAGGGGGCACTGAAGCTTTCTTT.

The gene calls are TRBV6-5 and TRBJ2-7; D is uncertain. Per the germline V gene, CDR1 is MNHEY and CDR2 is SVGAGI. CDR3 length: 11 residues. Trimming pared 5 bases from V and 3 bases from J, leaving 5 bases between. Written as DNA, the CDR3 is TGTGCCAGCAGTGCAAACTACGAGCAGTACTTC. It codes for CASSANYEQYF.

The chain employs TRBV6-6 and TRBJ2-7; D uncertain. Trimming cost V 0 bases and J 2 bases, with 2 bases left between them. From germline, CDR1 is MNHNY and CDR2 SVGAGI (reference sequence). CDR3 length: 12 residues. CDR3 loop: CASSYSPYEQYF. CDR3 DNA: TGTGCCAGCAGTTACTCGCCCTACGAGCAGTACTTC.

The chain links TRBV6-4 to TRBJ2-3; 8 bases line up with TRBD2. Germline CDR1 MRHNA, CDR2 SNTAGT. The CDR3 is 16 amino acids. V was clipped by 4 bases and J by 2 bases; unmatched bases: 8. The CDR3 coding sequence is TGTGCCAGCAGTGTAGAAGCGGGGGTTAACACAGATACGCAGTATTTT. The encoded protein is CASSVEAGVNTDTQYF.

CDR3 DNA: TGTGCCAGCAGCTTGGCTGCGGGAGTAGTGGAGACCCAGTACTTC. This translates into CASSLAAGVVETQYF. The chain carries TRBV5-8 and TRBJ2-5, with 7 bases matching TRBD2. There are 15 residues in the CDR3. The V gene's germline CDR1 is SGHTS and CDR2 YDEGEE. The V segment lost 0 bases and the J segment 5 bases; nucleotides outside the gene matches: 7.

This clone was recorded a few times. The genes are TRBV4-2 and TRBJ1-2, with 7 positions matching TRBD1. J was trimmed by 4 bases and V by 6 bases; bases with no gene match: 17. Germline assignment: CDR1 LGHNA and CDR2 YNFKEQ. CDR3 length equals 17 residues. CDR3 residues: CASSPTRQGDFGYGYTF. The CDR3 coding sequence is TGTGCCAGCAGTCCAACCAGGCAGGGGGATTTCGGCTATGGCTACACCTTC.

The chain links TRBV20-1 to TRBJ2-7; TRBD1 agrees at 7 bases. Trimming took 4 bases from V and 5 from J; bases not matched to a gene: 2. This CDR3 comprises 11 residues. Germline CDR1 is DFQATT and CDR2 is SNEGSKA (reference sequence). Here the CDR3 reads CSATDRDEQYF. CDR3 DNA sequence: TGCAGTGCTACCGACAGGGACGAGCAGTACTTC.

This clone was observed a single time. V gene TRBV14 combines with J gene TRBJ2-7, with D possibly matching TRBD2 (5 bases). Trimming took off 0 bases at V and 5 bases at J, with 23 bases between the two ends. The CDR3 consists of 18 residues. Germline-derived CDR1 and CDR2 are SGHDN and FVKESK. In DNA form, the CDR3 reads TGTGCCAGCAGCCAAGAGGAGGCCCGCACGGGAAACCTTCACGAGCAGTACTTC. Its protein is CASSQEEARTGNLHEQYF. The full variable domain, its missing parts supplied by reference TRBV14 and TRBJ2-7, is EAGVTQFPSHSVIEKGQTVTLRCDPISGHDNLYWYRRVMGKEIKFLLHFVKESKQDESGMPNNRFLAERTGGTYSTLKVQPAELEDSGVYFCASSQEEARTGNLHEQYFGPGTRLTVT.

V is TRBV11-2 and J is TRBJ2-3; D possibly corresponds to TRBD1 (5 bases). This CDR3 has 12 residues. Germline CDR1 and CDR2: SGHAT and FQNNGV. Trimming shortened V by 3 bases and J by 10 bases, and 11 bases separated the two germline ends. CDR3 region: CASSLLWTPQYF. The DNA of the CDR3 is TGTGCCAGCAGCTTGTTGTGGACACCGCAGTATTTT.

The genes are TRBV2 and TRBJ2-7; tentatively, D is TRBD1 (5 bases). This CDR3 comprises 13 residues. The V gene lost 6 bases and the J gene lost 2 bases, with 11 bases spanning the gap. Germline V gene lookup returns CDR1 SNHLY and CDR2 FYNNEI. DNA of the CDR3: TGTGCCAGCAGAATGGACAAGACCTACGAGCAGTACTTC. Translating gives CASRMDKTYEQYF.

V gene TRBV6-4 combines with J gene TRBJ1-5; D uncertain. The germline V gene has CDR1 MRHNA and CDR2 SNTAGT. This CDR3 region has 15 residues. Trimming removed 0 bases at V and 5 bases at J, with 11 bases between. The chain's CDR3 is CASSDSRVQDQPQHF. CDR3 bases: TGTGCCAGCAGTGACTCGAGGGTCCAAGATCAGCCCCAGCATTTT.

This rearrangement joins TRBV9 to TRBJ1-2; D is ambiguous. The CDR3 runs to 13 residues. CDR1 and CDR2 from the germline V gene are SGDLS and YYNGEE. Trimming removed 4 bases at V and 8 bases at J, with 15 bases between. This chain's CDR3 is CASSPPGPLGYTF. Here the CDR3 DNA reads TGTGCCAGCAGCCCTCCGGGTCCTCTGGGCTACACCTTC.

As DNA, the CDR3 is TGTGCCAGCAGCTCAGACGGGACACTGTACCAAGAGACCCAGTACTTC. This encodes CASSSDGTLYQETQYF. The rearrangement joins TRBV7-2 to TRBJ2-5; D perhaps matches TRBD1 (6 bases). Germline V CDR1 and CDR2: SGHTA, FQGNSA. V lost 4 bases to trimming and J lost 0 bases, with 15 bases between them. This CDR3 contains 16 residues. Using reference TRBV7-2 and TRBJ2-5 for the parts outside the CDR3, the full variable domain is GAGVSQSPSNKVTEKGKDVELRCDPISGHTALYWYRQSLGQGLEFLIYFQGNSAPDKSGLPSDRFSAERTGGSVSTLTIQRTQQEDSAVYLCASSSDGTLYQETQYFGPGTRLLVL.

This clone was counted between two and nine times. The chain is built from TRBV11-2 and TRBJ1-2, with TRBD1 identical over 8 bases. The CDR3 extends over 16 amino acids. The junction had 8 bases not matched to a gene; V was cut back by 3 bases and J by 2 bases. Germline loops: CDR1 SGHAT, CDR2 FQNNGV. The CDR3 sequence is CASSFWTGTLNYGYTF. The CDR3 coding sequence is TGTGCCAGCAGCTTTTGGACAGGGACCCTCAACTATGGCTACACCTTC.

The DNA of the CDR3 is TGTGCCAGCAGTGACGCCACCCCCGGGACAAATAATGAAAAACTGTTTTTT. Residues: CASSDATPGTNNEKLFF. The V call is TRBV25-1, the J call TRBJ1-4; D may be TRBD1 (6 bases). Germline values: CDR1 MGHDK, CDR2 SYGVNS. This CDR3 has 17 amino acids. V shed 3 bases and J shed 4 bases, with 18 bases lying between them.